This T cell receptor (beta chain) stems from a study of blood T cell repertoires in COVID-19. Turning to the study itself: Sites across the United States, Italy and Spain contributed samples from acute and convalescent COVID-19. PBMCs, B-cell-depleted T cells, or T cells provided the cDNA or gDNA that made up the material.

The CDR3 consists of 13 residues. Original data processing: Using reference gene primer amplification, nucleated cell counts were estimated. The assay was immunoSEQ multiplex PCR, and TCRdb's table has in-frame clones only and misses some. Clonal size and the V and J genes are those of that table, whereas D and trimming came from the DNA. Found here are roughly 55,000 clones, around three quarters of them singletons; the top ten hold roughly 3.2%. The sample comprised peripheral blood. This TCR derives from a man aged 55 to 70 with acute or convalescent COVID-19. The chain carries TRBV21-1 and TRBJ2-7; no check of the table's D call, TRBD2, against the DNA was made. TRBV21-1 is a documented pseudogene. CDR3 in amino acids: CASRGAGTYEQYF. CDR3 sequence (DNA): TGTGCCAGCAGGGGCGCCGGGACCTACGAGCAGTACTTC.